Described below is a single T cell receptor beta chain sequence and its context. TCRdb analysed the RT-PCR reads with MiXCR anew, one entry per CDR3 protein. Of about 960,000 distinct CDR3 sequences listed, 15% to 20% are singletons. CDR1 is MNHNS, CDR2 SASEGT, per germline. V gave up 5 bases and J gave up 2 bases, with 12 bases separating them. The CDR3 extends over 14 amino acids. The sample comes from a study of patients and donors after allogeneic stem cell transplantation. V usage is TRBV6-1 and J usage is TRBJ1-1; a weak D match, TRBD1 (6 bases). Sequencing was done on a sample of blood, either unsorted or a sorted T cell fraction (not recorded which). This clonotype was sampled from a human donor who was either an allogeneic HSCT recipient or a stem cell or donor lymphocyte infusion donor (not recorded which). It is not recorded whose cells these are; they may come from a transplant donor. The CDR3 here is CASSKDRSNTEAFF. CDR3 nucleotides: TGTGCCAGCAGTAAGGACAGATCTAACACTGAAGCTTTCTTT.